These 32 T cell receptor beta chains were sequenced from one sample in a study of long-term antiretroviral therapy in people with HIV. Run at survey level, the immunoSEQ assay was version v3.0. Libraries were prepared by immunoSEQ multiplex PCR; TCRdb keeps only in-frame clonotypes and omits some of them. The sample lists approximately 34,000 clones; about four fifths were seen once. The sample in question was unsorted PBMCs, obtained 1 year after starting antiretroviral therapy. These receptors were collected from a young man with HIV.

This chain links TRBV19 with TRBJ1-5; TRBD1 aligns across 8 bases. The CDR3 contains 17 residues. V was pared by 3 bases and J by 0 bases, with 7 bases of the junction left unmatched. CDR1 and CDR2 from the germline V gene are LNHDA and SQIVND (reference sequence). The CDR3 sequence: CASSIRDRLYSNQPQHF. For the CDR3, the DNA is TGTGCCAGTAGTATCCGGGACAGGTTGTATAGCAATCAGCCCCAGCATTTT.

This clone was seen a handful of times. DNA of the CDR3: TGTGCCAGCAGCTCTACACCGAACACTGAAGCTTTCTTT. It specifies CASSSTPNTEAFF. The chain uses TRBV11-3 and TRBJ1-1; no firm D call. Trimming shortened V by 4 bases and J by 1 base, and 7 bases separated the two germline ends. Germline assignment: CDR1 SGHNT and CDR2 YENEEA. The CDR3 has 13 amino acids. Full variable domain (remainder filled in from reference TRBV11-3 and TRBJ1-1): EAGVVQSPRYKIIEKKQPVAFWCNPISGHNTLYWYLQNLGQGPELLIRYENEEAVDDSQLPKDRFSAERLKGVDSTLKIQPAELGDSAVYLCASSSTPNTEAFFGQGTRLTVV.

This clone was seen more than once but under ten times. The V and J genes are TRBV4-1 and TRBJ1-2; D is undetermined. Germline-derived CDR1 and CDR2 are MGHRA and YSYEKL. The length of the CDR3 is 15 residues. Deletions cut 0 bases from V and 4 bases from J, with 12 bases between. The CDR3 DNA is TGCGCCAGCAGCCAAGATCTTACCGTTGGCTATGGCTACACCTTC. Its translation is CASSQDLTVGYGYTF.

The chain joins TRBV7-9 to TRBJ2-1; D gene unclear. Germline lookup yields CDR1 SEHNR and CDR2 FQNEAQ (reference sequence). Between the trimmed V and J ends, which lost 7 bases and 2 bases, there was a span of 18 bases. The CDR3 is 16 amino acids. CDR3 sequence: CASTTDSAIAYNEQFF. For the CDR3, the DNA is TGTGCCAGCACCACGGATTCAGCCATCGCCTACAATGAGCAGTTCTTC.

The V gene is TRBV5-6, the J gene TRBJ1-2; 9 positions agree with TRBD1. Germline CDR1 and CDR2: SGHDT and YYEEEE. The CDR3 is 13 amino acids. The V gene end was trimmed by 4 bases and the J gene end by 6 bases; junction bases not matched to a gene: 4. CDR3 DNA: TGTGCCAGCAGCCAGACAGGGGGACATGGCTACACCTTC. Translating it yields CASSQTGGHGYTF.

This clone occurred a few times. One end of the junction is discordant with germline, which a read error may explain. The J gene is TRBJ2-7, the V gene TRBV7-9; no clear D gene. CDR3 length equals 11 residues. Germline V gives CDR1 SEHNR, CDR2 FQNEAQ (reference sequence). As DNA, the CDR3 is TGCGCCAGTTATTCCTCCTACGAGCAGTACTTC. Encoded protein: CASYSSYEQYF. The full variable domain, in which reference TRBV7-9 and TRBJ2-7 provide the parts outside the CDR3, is DTGVSQNPRHKITKRGQNVTFRCDPISEHNRLYWYRQTLGQGPEFLTYFQNEAQLEKSRLLSDRFSAERPKGSFSTLEIQRTEQGDSAMYLCASYSSYEQYFGPGTRLTVT.

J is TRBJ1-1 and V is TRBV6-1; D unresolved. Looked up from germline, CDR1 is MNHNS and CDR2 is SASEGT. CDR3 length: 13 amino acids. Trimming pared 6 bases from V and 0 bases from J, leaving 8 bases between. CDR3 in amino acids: CASSLNLNTEAFF. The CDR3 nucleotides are TGTGCCAGCAGCCTTAACTTGAACACTGAAGCTTTCTTT.

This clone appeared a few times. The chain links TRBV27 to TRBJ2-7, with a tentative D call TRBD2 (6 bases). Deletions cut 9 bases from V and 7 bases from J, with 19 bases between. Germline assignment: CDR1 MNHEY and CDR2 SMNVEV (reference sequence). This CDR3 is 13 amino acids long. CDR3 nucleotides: TGTGCCAGTTCCCCGGGACTCCGATTGGAGCAGTACTTC. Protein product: CASSPGLRLEQYF.

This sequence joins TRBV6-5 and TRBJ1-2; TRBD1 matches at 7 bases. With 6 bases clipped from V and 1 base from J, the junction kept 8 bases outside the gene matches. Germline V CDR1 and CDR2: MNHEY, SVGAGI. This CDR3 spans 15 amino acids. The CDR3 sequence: CASRTGQPVNYGYTF. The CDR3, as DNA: TGTGCCAGCAGGACGGGACAGCCCGTTAACTATGGCTACACCTTC.

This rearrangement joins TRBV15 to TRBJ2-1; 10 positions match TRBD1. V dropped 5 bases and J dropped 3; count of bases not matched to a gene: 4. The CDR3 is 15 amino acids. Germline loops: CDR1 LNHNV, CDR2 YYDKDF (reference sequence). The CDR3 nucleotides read TGTGCCACCAGCGTCGGGACAGGGGTCTACAATGAGCAGTTCTTC. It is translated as CATSVGTGVYNEQFF.

The CDR3 DNA is TGTGCCAGCAGCGCGACGGGATTTGGCACTGAAGCTTTCTTT. As protein: CASSATGFGTEAFF. The rearrangement links TRBV9 to TRBJ1-1; no firm D call. The CDR3 covers 14 residues. Germline values: CDR1 SGDLS, CDR2 YYNGEE. Trimming removed 3 bases at V and 4 bases at J, with 13 bases between.

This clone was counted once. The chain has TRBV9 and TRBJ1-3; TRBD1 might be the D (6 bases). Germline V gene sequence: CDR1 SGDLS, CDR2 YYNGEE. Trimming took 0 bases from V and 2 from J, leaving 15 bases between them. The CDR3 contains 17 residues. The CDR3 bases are TGTGCCAGCAGCGTAGACCCGCAACAGGGTACTGGAAACACCATATATTTT. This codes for CASSVDPQQGTGNTIYF.

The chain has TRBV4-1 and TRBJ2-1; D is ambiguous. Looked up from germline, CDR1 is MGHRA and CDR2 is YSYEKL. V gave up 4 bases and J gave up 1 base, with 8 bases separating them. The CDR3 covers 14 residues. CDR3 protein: CASSPKGSYNEQFF. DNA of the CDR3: TGCGCCAGCAGCCCCAAGGGTTCCTACAATGAGCAGTTCTTC.

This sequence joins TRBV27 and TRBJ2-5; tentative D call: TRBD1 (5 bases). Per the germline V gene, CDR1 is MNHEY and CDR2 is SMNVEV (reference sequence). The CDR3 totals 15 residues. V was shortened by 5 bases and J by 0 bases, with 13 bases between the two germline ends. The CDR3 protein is CASSQGVADQETQYF. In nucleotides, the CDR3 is TGTGCCAGCAGTCAAGGGGTGGCCGACCAAGAGACCCAGTACTTC.

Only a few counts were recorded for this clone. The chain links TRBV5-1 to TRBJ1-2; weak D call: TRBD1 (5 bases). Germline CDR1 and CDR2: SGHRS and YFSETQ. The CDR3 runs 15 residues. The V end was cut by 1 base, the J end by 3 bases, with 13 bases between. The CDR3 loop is CASSLKWGPYYGYTF. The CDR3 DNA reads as TGCGCCAGCAGCTTGAAGTGGGGACCTTACTATGGCTACACCTTC. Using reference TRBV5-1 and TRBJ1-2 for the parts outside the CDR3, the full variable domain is KAGVTQTPRYLIKTRGQQVTLSCSPISGHRSVSWYQQTPGQGLQFLFEYFSETQRNKGNFPGRFSGRQFSNSRSEMNVSTLELGDSALYLCASSLKWGPYYGYTFGSGTRLTVV.

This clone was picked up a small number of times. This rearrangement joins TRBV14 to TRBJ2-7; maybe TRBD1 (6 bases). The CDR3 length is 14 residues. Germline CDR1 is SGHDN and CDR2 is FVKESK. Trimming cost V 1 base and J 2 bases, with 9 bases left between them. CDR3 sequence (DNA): TGTGCCAGCAGCCAAGCCCAGGGGCCCTACGAGCAGTACTTC. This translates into CASSQAQGPYEQYF.

The CDR3 nucleotides read TGTGCCAGTAGTATCAGTACGGGCACTGAAGCTTTCTTT. This sequence encodes CASSISTGTEAFF. The chain combines TRBV19 with TRBJ1-1; D not certain. The germline V and J ends were trimmed by 3 bases and 4 bases, with 9 bases remaining between them. The CDR3 sequence is 13 residues long. Germline CDR1 and CDR2: LNHDA and SQIVND (reference sequence).

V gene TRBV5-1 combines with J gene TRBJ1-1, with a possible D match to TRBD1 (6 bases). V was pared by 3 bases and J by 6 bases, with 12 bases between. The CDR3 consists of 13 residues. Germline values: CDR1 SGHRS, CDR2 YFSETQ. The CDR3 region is CASSSGRGAEAFF. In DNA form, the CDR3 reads TGCGCCAGCAGCTCCGGTAGGGGGGCTGAAGCTTTCTTT.

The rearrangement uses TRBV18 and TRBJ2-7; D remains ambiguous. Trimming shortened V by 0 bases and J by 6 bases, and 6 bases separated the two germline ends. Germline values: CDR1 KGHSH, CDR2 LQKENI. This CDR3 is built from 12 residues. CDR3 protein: CASSPPGSEQYF. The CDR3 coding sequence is TGTGCCAGCTCACCACCGGGGTCCGAGCAGTACTTC.

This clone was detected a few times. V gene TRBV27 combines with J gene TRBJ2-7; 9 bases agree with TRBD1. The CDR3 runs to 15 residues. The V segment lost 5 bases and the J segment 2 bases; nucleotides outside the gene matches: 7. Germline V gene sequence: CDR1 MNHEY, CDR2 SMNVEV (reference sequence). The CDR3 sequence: CASSHGTGRTYEQYF. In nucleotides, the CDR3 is TGTGCCAGCAGTCACGGGACAGGGCGCACCTACGAGCAGTACTTC.

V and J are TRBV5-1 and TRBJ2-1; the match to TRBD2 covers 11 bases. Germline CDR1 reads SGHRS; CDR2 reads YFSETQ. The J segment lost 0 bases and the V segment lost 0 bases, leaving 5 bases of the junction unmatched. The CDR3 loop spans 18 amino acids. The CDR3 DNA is TGCGCCAGCAGCTTGGCCCCTAGCGGGAGGTTCTCCTACAATGAGCAGTTCTTC. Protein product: CASSLAPSGRFSYNEQFF.

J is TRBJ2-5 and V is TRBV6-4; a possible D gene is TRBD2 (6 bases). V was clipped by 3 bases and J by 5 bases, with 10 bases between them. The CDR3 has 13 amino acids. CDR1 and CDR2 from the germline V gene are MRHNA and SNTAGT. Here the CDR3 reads CASSEGSGETQYF. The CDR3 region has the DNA TGTGCCAGCAGTGAAGGTAGCGGCGAGACCCAGTACTTC.

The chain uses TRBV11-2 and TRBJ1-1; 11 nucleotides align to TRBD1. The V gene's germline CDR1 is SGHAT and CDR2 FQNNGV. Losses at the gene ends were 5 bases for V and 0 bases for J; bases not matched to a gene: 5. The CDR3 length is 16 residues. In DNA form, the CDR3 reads TGTGCCAGCAGCACCCGGACAGGGGGCCTGAACACTGAAGCTTTCTTT. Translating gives CASSTRTGGLNTEAFF.

The CDR3 reads CASSPGPYYGYTF. In nucleotides, the CDR3 is TGTGCCAGTAGTCCGGGACCCTATTATGGCTACACCTTC. The chain combines TRBV19 with TRBJ1-2, with D perhaps TRBD1 (5 bases). The CDR3 has 13 amino acids. Trimming stripped 5 bases from V and 5 bases from J, with 12 bases between. Germline lookup yields CDR1 LNHDA and CDR2 SQIVND (reference sequence).

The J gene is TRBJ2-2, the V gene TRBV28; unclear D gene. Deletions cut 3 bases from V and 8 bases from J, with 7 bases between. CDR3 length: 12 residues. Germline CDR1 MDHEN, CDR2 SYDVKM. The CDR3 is CASSFRAGELFF. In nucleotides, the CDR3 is TGTGCCAGCAGTTTTAGGGCGGGGGAGCTGTTTTTT. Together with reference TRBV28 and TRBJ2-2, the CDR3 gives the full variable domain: DVKVTQSSRYLVKRTGEKVFLECVQDMDHENMFWYRQDPGLGLRLIYFSYDVKMKEKGDIPEGYSVSREKKERFSLILESASTNQTSMYLCASSFRAGELFFGEGSRLTVL.

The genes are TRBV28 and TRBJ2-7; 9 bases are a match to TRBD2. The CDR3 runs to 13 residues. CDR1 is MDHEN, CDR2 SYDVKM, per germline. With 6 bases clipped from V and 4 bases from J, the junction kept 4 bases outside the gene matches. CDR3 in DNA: TGTGCCAGCAGGGGACTAGCAGATTACGAGCAGTACTTC. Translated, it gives CASRGLADYEQYF.

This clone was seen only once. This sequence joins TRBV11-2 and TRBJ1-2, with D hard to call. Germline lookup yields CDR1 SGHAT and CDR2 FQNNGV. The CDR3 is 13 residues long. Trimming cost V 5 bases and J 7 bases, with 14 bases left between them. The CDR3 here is CASSPDPWAGYTF. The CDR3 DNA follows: TGTGCCAGCAGCCCCGATCCCTGGGCTGGCTACACCTTC.

This chain's CDR3 is CASSLSWDLRFSEQYF. The CDR3 DNA follows: TGTGCCAGCAGCCTGAGCTGGGACCTACGGTTTTCCGAGCAGTACTTC. The chain recombines TRBV11-2 with TRBJ2-7; TRBD1 or TRBD2 may be the D gene (5 bases each). V was cut by 5 bases and J by 6 bases, with 23 bases left in between. CDR3 size: 16 residues. In germline, CDR1 is SGHAT, CDR2 FQNNGV.

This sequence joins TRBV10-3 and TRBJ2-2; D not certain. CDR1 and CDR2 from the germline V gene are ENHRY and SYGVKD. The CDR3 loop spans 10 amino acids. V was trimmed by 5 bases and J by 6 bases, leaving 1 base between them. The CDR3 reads CAISSGELFF. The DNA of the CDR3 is TGTGCCATCAGTTCCGGGGAGCTGTTTTTT.

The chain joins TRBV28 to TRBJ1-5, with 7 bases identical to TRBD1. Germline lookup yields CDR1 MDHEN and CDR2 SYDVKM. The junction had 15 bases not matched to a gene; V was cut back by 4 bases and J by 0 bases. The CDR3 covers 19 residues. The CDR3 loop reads CASSSGHRGGVYSNQPQHF. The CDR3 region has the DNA TGTGCCAGCAGTTCGGGACACAGGGGAGGAGTATATAGCAATCAGCCCCAGCATTTT.

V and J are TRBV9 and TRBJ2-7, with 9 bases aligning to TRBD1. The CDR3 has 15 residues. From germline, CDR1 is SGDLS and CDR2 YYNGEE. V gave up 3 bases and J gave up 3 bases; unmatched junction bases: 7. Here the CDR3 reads CASSAGQGQGYEQYF. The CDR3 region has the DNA TGTGCCAGCAGCGCCGGACAGGGGCAGGGCTACGAGCAGTACTTC.

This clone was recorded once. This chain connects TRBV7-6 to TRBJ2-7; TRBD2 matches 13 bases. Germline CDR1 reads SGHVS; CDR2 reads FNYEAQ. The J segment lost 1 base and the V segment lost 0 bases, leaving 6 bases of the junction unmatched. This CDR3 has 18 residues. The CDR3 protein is CASSLARGTSGMSYEQYF. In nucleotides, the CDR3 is TGTGCCAGCAGCTTAGCGCGGGGGACTAGCGGGATGTCCTACGAGCAGTACTTC.